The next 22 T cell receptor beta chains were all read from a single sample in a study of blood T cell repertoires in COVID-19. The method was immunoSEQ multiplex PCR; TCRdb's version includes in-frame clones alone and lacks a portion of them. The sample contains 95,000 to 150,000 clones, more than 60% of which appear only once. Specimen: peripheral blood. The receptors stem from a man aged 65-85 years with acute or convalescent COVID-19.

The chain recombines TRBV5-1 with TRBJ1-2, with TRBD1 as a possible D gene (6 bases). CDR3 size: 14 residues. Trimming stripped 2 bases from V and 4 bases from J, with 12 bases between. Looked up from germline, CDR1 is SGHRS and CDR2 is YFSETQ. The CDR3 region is CASSFTGTGYGYTF. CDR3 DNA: TGCGCCAGCAGCTTTACAGGGACGGGCTATGGCTACACCTTC.

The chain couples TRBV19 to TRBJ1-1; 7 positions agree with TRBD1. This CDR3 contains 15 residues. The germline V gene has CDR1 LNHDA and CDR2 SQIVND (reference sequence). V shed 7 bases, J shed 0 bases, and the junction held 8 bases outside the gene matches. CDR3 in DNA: TGTGCCAGTATCCAGGGGGGCCTAATGAACACTGAAGCTTTCTTT. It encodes CASIQGGLMNTEAFF.

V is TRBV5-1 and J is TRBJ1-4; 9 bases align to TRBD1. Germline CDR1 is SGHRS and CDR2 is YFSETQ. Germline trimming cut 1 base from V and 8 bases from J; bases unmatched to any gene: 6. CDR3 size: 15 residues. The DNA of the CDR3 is TGCGCCAGCAGCTTGTGGGGACAGGGAATCGAAAAACTGTTTTTT. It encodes CASSLWGQGIEKLFF.

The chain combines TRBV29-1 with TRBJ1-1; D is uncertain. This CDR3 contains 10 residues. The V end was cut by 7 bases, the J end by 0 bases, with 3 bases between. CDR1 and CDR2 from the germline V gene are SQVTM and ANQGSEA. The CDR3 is CSGMNTEAFF. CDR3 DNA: TGCAGCGGTATGAACACTGAAGCTTTCTTT.

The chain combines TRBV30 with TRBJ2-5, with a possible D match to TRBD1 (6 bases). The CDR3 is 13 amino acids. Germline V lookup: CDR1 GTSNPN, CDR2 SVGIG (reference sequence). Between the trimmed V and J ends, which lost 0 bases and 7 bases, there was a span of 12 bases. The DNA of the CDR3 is TGTGCCTGGAGTGTACCCCAGGGGATGACCCAGTACTTC. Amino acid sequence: CAWSVPQGMTQYF.

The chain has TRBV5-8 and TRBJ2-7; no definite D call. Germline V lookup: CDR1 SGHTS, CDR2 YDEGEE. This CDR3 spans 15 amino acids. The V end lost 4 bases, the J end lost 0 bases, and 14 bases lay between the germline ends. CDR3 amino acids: CASSVGPSYSYEQYF. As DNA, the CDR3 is TGTGCCAGCAGCGTTGGCCCCAGTTACTCCTACGAGCAGTACTTC.

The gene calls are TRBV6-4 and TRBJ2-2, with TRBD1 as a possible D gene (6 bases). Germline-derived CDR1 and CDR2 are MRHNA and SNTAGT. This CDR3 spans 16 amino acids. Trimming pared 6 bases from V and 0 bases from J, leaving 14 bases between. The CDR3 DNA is TGTGCCAGCAGCATAAGGGACACCCCGAACACCGGGGAGCTGTTTTTT. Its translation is CASSIRDTPNTGELFF.

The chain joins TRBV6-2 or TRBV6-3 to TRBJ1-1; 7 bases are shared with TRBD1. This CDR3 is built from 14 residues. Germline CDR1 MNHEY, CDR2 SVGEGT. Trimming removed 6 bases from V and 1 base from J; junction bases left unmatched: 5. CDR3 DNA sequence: TGTGCCAGCAGCCTCGACAGGGCGAACACTGAAGCTTTCTTT. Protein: CASSLDRANTEAFF.

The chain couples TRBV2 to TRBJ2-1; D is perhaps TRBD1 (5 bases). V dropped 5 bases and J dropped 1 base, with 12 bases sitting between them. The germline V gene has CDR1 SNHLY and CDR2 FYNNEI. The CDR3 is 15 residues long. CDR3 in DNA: TGTGCCAGCAGTTCCTCAGGGCTATCCTACAATGAGCAGTTCTTC. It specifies CASSSSGLSYNEQFF.

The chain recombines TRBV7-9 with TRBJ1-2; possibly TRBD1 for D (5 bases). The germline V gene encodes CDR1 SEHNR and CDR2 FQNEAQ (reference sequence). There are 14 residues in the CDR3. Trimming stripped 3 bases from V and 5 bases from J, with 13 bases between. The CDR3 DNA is TGTGCCAGCAGCTTGGTAGGGGATGGGTATGGCTACACCTTC. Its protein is CASSLVGDGYGYTF. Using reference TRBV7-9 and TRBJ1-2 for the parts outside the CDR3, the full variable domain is DTGVSQNPRHKITKRGQNVTFRCDPISEHNRLYWYRQTLGQGPEFLTYFQNEAQLEKSRLLSDRFSAERPKGSFSTLEIQRTEQGDSAMYLCASSLVGDGYGYTFGSGTRLTVV.

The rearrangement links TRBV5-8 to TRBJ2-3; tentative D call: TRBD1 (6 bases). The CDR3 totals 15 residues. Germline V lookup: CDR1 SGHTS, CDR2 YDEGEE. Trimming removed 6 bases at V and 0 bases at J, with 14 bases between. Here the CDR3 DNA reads TGTGCCAGCAACCTCCTCGGACAGAGCACAGATACGCAGTATTTT. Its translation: CASNLLGQSTDTQYF.

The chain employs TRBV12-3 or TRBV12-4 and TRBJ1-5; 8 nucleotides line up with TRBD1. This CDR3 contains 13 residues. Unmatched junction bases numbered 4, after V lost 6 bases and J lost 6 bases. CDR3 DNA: TGTGCCAGCAGAGCAGGGGGCGGTCAGCCCCAGCATTTT. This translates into CASRAGGGQPQHF.

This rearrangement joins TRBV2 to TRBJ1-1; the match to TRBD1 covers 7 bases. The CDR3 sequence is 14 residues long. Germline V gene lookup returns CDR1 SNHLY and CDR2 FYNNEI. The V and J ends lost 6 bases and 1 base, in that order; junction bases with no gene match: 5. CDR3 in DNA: TGTGCCAGCAGCCTACGACAGGGGAACACTGAAGCTTTCTTT. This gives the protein CASSLRQGNTEAFF. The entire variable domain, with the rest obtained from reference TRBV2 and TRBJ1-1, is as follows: EPEVTQTPSHQVTQMGQEVILRCVPISNHLYFYWYRQILGQKVEFLVSFYNNEISEKSEIFDDQFSVERPDGSNFTLKIRSTKLEDSAMYFCASSLRQGNTEAFFGQGTRLTVV.

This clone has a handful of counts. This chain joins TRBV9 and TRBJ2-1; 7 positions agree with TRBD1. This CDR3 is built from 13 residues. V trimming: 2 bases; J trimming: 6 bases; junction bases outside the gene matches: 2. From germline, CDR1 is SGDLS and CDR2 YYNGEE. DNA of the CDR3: TGTGCCAGCAGCGTCCGACAGGGCAATGAGCAGTTCTTC. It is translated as CASSVRQGNEQFF.

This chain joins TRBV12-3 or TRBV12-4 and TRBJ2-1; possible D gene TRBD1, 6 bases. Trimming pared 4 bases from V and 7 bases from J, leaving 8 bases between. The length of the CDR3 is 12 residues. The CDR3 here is CASSSRGNEQFF. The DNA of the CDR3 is TGTGCCAGCAGTTCTAGGGGGAATGAGCAGTTCTTC.

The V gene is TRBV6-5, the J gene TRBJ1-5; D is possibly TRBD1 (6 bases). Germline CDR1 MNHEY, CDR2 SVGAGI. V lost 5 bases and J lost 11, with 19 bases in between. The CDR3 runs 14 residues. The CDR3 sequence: CASSLDRTRQAQHF. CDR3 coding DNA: TGTGCCAGCAGTCTTGACAGGACTCGGCAGGCCCAGCATTTT.

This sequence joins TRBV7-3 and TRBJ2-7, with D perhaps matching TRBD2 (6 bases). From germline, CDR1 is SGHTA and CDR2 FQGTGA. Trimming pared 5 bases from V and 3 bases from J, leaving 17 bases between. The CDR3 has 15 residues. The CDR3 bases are TGTGCCAGCAGCCCCGGGGGAGCCGATGTCTACGAGCAGTACTTC. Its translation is CASSPGGADVYEQYF.

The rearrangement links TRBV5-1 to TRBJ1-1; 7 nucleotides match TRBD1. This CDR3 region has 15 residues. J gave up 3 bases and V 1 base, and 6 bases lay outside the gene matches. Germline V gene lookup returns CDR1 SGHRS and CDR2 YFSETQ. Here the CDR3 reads CASSLLEGGDTEAFF. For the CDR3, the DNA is TGCGCCAGCAGCTTGTTGGAAGGGGGCGACACTGAAGCTTTCTTT. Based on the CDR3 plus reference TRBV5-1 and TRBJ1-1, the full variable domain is KAGVTQTPRYLIKTRGQQVTLSCSPISGHRSVSWYQQTPGQGLQFLFEYFSETQRNKGNFPGRFSGRQFSNSRSEMNVSTLELGDSALYLCASSLLEGGDTEAFFGQGTRLTVV.

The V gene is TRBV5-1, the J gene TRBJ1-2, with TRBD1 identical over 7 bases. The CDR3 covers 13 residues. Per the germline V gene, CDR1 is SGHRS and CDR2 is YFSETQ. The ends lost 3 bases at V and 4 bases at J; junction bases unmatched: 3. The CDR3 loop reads CASSSTGPYGYTF. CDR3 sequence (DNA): TGCGCCAGCAGCTCGACAGGGCCCTATGGCTACACCTTC.

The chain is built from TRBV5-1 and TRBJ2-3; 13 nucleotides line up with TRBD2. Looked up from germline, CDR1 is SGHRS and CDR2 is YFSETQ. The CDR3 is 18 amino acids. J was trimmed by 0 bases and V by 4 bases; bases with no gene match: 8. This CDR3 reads CASSTILAGGPSTDTQYF. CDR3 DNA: TGCGCCAGCAGCACTATACTAGCGGGGGGGCCCAGCACAGATACGCAGTATTTT.

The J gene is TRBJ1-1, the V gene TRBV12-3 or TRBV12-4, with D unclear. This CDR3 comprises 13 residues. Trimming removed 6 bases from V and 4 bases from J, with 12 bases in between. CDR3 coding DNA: TGTGCCAGCAGCACCCCCGGTAGCACTGAAGCTTTCTTT. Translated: CASSTPGSTEAFF.

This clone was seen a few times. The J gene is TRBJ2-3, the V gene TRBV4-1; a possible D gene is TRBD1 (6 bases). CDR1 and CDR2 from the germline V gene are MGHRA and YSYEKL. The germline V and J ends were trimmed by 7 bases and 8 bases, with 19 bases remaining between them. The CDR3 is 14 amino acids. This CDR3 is CASTVLPGVATQYF. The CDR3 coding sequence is TGCGCCAGCACCGTACTTCCAGGGGTAGCTACGCAGTATTTT.